This is a list of T cell receptor beta chains from one sample in a study of T cells in Graves' hyperthyroidism and ophthalmopathy. TCRdb re-analysed the multiplex PCR reads in MiXCR, keeping a single row per CDR3 protein. The repertoire consists of 750,000 to 950,000 distinct CDR3 sequences, with approximately 40% occurring once and the leading ten covering over 8%. What was sequenced was blood. These receptor sequences come from a man younger than 30 with Graves' hyperthyroidism. The CDR3 runs from the conserved cysteine through the conserved F or W. The D gene is left open where the match is weak. Clone size appears in some rows only: once, few, many, or a class for an expanded clone.

V gene: TRBV2
J gene: TRBJ2-7
D gene: NA
clone size: few
CDR3 protein: CASCLGPTYEQYF
CDR3 DNA: TGTGCCAGCTGCTTGGGTCCGACCTACGAGCAGTACTTC

V gene: TRBV2
J gene: TRBJ2-5
D gene: NA
clone size: NA
CDR3 protein: CAGSSVETQYF
CDR3 DNA: TGTGCCGGCAGCTCGGTAGAGACCCAGTACTTC

V gene: TRBV20-1
J gene: TRBJ2-7
D gene: NA
clone size: few
CDR3 protein: CSASRGTGTYEQYF
CDR3 DNA: TGCAGTGCTAGTCGAGGGACTGGGACCTACGAGCAGTACTTC

V gene: TRBV5-6
J gene: TRBJ1-1
D gene: NA
clone size: NA
CDR3 protein: CASSLVPGLGNTEAFF
CDR3 DNA: TGTGCCAGCAGCTTGGTACCGGGCCTAGGGAACACTGAAGCTTTCTTT

V gene: TRBV29-1
J gene: TRBJ1-2
D gene: NA
clone size: NA
CDR3 protein: CSVVGERGGTF
CDR3 DNA: TGCAGCGTTGTGGGGGAGAGGGGTGGCACCTTC

V gene: TRBV2
J gene: TRBJ2-5
D gene: NA
clone size: NA
CDR3 protein: CASPKWGSQETQYF
CDR3 DNA: TGTGCCAGCCCGAAGTGGGGATCCCAAGAGACCCAGTACTTC

V gene: TRBV10-3
J gene: TRBJ2-7
D gene: NA
clone size: NA
CDR3 protein: CAITPGQIFQYF
CDR3 DNA: TGTGCCATCACTCCGGGACAAATCTTCCAGTACTTC

V gene: TRBV5-5
J gene: TRBJ2-5
D gene: NA
clone size: few
CDR3 protein: CASSLRAGGLETQYF
CDR3 DNA: TGTGCCAGCAGCTTGCGAGCGGGCGGGTTGGAGACCCAGTACTTC

V gene: TRBV11-2
J gene: TRBJ2-7
D gene: NA
clone size: NA
CDR3 protein: CASSPTQFYEQYF
CDR3 DNA: TGTGCCAGCAGCCCAACACAATTCTACGAGCAGTACTTC

V gene: TRBV24-1
J gene: TRBJ2-5
D gene: NA
clone size: NA
CDR3 protein: CATAEGIGQPQYF
CDR3 DNA: TGTGCCACCGCAGAGGGGATAGGTCAGCCCCAGTACTTC

V gene: TRBV6-1
J gene: TRBJ1-1
D gene: TRBD1
clone size: few
CDR3 protein: CASSALGTGAKAFF
CDR3 DNA: TGTGCCAGCAGTGCGTTGGGGACAGGCGCCAAAGCTTTCTTT

V gene: TRBV13
J gene: TRBJ2-2
D gene: TRBD1
clone size: NA
CDR3 protein: CASRRGQDTTGELFF
CDR3 DNA: TGTGCCAGCAGACGGGGACAGGACACCACCGGGGAGCTGTTTTTT

V gene: TRBV10-2
J gene: TRBJ1-1
D gene: TRBD1
clone size: once
CDR3 protein: CASSAGDRGPNTEAFF
CDR3 DNA: TGCGCCAGCAGTGCCGGAGACAGGGGACCGAACACTGAAGCTTTCTTT

V gene: TRBV10-3
J gene: TRBJ1-6
D gene: NA
clone size: NA
CDR3 protein: CAISEGKQPLHF
CDR3 DNA: TGTGCCATCAGTGAGGGGAAACAGCCCCTCCACTTT

V gene: TRBV12-3/TRBV12-4
J gene: TRBJ1-5
D gene: NA
clone size: NA
CDR3 protein: CASSWGQTKPQHF
CDR3 DNA: TGTGCCAGCAGTTGGGGGCAGACAAAGCCCCAGCATTTT

V gene: TRBV7-3
J gene: TRBJ2-7
D gene: NA
clone size: many
CDR3 protein: CASSPSGSRDEQYF
CDR3 DNA: TGTGCCAGCAGCCCCTCGGGCAGCAGGGACGAGCAGTACTTC

V gene: TRBV15
J gene: TRBJ1-5
D gene: NA
clone size: once
CDR3 protein: CATSKGPETQHF
CDR3 DNA: TGTGCCACCAGCAAAGGCCCAGAGACCCAGCATTTT

V gene: TRBV25-1
J gene: TRBJ1-1
D gene: NA
clone size: many
CDR3 protein: CASRGTLGEAFF
CDR3 DNA: TGTGCCAGCAGGGGGACCCTCGGTGAAGCTTTCTTT

V gene: TRBV6-5
J gene: TRBJ1-2
D gene: NA
clone size: NA
CDR3 protein: CASRGLDYGYTF
CDR3 DNA: TGTGCCAGCAGGGGTCTGGACTATGGCTACACCTTC

V gene: TRBV2
J gene: TRBJ2-5
D gene: NA
clone size: once
CDR3 protein: CASRKDIQETQYF
CDR3 DNA: TGTGCCAGCAGGAAGGACATCCAAGAGACCCAGTACTTC

V gene: TRBV24-1
J gene: TRBJ2-5
D gene: NA
clone size: NA
CDR3 protein: CATSEGTQYF
CDR3 DNA: TGTGCCACCAGTGAGGGGACCCAGTACTTC

V gene: TRBV29-1
J gene: TRBJ1-6
D gene: NA
clone size: many
CDR3 protein: CSVENGGALHF
CDR3 DNA: TGCAGCGTTGAAAACGGAGGGGCCCTCCACTTT

V gene: TRBV7-6
J gene: TRBJ2-2
D gene: NA
clone size: once
CDR3 protein: CASSQGALDTGELFF
CDR3 DNA: TGTGCCAGCAGCCAAGGGGCGTTGGACACCGGGGAGCTGTTTTTT

V gene: TRBV6-1
J gene: TRBJ1-6
D gene: NA
clone size: NA
CDR3 protein: CASSYSPPGHNSPLHF
CDR3 DNA: TGTGCCAGCAGTTACTCGCCCCCGGGCCATAATTCACCCCTCCACTTT

V gene: TRBV12-3/TRBV12-4
J gene: TRBJ2-5
D gene: TRBD1
clone size: few
CDR3 protein: CASRPQGASETQYF
CDR3 DNA: TGTGCCAGCAGGCCACAGGGGGCCTCGGAGACCCAGTACTTC

V gene: TRBV9
J gene: TRBJ1-1
D gene: TRBD1
clone size: NA
CDR3 protein: CASRKTGGEAEAFF
CDR3 DNA: TGTGCCAGCAGAAAGACAGGGGGTGAAGCTGAAGCTTTCTTT

V gene: TRBV7-9
J gene: TRBJ1-1
D gene: NA
clone size: many
CDR3 protein: CASSLGTSPEAFF
CDR3 DNA: TGTGCCAGCAGCTTAGGGACGTCTCCTGAAGCTTTCTTT

V gene: TRBV19
J gene: TRBJ2-7
D gene: NA
clone size: few
CDR3 protein: CASSMRRDGPSYEQYF
CDR3 DNA: TGTGCCAGTAGTATGCGACGGGACGGCCCCTCCTACGAGCAGTACTTC

V gene: TRBV6-6
J gene: TRBJ1-3
D gene: NA
clone size: many
CDR3 protein: CASSRGLWEGNTIYF
CDR3 DNA: TGTGCCAGCAGCCGGGGACTCTGGGAGGGAAACACCATATATTTT

V gene: TRBV7-9
J gene: TRBJ2-5
D gene: NA
clone size: few
CDR3 protein: CASSSKGTQETQYF
CDR3 DNA: TGTGCCAGCAGCTCGAAAGGCACCCAAGAGACCCAGTACTTC

V gene: TRBV29-1
J gene: TRBJ2-5
D gene: NA
clone size: many
CDR3 protein: CSAQTLFQETQYF
CDR3 DNA: TGCAGCGCCCAGACCCTTTTCCAAGAGACCCAGTACTTC

V gene: TRBV29-1
J gene: TRBJ1-2
D gene: NA
clone size: NA
CDR3 protein: CSPWVGQGYTF
CDR3 DNA: TGCAGCCCATGGGTCGGGCAAGGCTACACCTTC

V gene: TRBV2
J gene: TRBJ1-2
D gene: TRBD1
clone size: many
CDR3 protein: CASRPGTAYGYTF
CDR3 DNA: TGTGCCAGCAGACCCGGGACAGCGTATGGCTACACCTTC

V gene: TRBV5-1
J gene: TRBJ2-7
D gene: TRBD2
clone size: NA
CDR3 protein: CASSFGREASYEQYF
CDR3 DNA: TGCGCCAGCAGCTTTGGGCGGGAGGCCTCCTACGAGCAGTACTTC

V gene: TRBV6-6
J gene: TRBJ1-1
D gene: NA
clone size: NA
CDR3 protein: CASSPHRVIAFF
CDR3 DNA: TGTGCCAGCAGTCCCCACAGGGTTATCGCTTTCTTT

V gene: TRBV7-3
J gene: TRBJ2-5
D gene: TRBD2
clone size: many
CDR3 protein: CASSLTSAETQYF
CDR3 DNA: TGTGCTAGCAGCTTAACTAGCGCAGAGACCCAGTACTTC

V gene: TRBV9
J gene: TRBJ2-7
D gene: NA
clone size: few
CDR3 protein: CASSGGEGGYEQYF
CDR3 DNA: TGTGCCAGCAGTGGAGGTGAGGGCGGATACGAGCAGTACTTC

V gene: TRBV2
J gene: TRBJ1-5
D gene: TRBD1
clone size: once
CDR3 protein: CASSLGAGQGDNQPQHF
CDR3 DNA: TGTGCCAGCAGTTTAGGCGCGGGACAGGGAGACAATCAGCCCCAGCATTTT

V gene: TRBV19
J gene: TRBJ2-2
D gene: NA
clone size: NA
CDR3 protein: CASSIPRDAGELFF
CDR3 DNA: TGTGCCAGTAGTATCCCCAGGGATGCCGGGGAGCTGTTTTTT

V gene: TRBV4-2
J gene: TRBJ2-5
D gene: TRBD2
clone size: NA
CDR3 protein: CASSQGVLAEETQYF
CDR3 DNA: TGTGCCAGCAGCCAAGGAGTTCTAGCGGAAGAGACCCAGTACTTC

V gene: TRBV6-5
J gene: TRBJ1-5
D gene: NA
clone size: many
CDR3 protein: CASSYFQGRQPQHF
CDR3 DNA: TGTGCCAGCAGTTACTTCCAGGGGAGACAGCCCCAGCATTTT

V gene: TRBV29-1
J gene: TRBJ2-7
D gene: NA
clone size: NA
CDR3 protein: CSVGKTGAEYEQYF
CDR3 DNA: TGCAGCGTGGGTAAGACCGGGGCAGAATACGAGCAGTACTTC

V gene: TRBV5-1
J gene: TRBJ2-7
D gene: TRBD1
clone size: NA
CDR3 protein: CASSDSNRGTYEQYF
CDR3 DNA: TGCGCCAGCAGCGATAGCAACAGGGGAACCTACGAGCAGTACTTC

V gene: TRBV5-1
J gene: TRBJ2-7
D gene: TRBD1
clone size: many
CDR3 protein: CASSGQGRDEQYF
CDR3 DNA: TGCGCCAGCAGCGGACAGGGGAGGGACGAGCAGTACTTC

V gene: TRBV7-9
J gene: TRBJ2-5
D gene: TRBD2
clone size: NA
CDR3 protein: CASTLAGGQQETQYF
CDR3 DNA: TGTGCCAGCACCCTAGCGGGAGGACAACAAGAGACCCAGTACTTC

V gene: TRBV19
J gene: TRBJ2-5
D gene: TRBD2
clone size: NA
CDR3 protein: CASRRLAGVGETQYF
CDR3 DNA: TGTGCCAGTAGGCGACTAGCGGGGGTAGGGGAGACCCAGTACTTC

V gene: TRBV12-3/TRBV12-4
J gene: TRBJ2-7
D gene: NA
clone size: NA
CDR3 protein: CASSFSLAYEQYF
CDR3 DNA: TGTGCCAGCAGTTTTTCTCTCGCTTACGAGCAGTACTTC

V gene: TRBV9
J gene: TRBJ1-4
D gene: NA
clone size: many
CDR3 protein: CASSVGGVRGEKLFF
CDR3 DNA: TGTGCCAGCAGCGTAGGCGGGGTGAGAGGTGAAAAACTGTTTTTT

V gene: TRBV7-2
J gene: TRBJ2-7
D gene: NA
clone size: NA
CDR3 protein: CASSTAGAGEQYF
CDR3 DNA: TGTGCCAGCAGCACCGCCGGGGCAGGGGAGCAGTACTTC